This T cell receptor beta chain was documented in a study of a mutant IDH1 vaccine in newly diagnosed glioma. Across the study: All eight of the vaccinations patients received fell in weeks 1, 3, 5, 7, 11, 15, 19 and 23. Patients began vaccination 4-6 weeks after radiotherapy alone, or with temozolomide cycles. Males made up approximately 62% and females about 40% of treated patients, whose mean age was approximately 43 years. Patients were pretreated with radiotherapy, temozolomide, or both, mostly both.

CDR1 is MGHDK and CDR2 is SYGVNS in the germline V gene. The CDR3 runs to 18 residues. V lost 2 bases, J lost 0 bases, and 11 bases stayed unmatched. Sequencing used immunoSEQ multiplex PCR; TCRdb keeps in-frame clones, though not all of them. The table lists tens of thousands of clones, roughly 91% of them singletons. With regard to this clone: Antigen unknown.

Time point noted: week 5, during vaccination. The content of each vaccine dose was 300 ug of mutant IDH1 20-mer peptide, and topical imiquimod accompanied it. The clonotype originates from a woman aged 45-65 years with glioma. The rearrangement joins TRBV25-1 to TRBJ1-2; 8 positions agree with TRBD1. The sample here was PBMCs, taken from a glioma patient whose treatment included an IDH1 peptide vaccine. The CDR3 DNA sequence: TGTGCCAGCAGTGAAGGTCTACAGGGGGAGTTAACTAACTATGGCTACACCTTC. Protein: CASSEGLQGELTNYGYTF.